One sample yielded the 23 T cell receptor beta chains listed below, sequenced in a study of human T cells and chemical hapten exposure. TCRdb recomputed calls from the RACE reads with MiXCR, one row per CDR3 protein. The table includes tens of thousands of distinct CDR3 sequences, around 9.8% detected once. Described time point: patch test 1, 2 weeks after DPC sensitization. Treatment: therapeutic diphenylcyclopropenone sensitization with weekly scalp DPC. The sample consisted of whole blood, taken in connection with sensitization to the hapten diphenylcyclopropenone (DPC). These receptors all come from a woman aged 35 to 49 with alopecia areata. Some clones in this sample may be carry-over from other donors' samples.

This clonotype was counted between two and nine times. The V gene is TRBV7-9, the J gene TRBJ1-2; D gene unclear. CDR1 is SEHNR, CDR2 FQNEAQ, per germline (reference sequence). CDR3 length: 16 amino acids. Trimming removed 6 bases at V and 5 bases at J, with 22 bases between. In DNA, the CDR3 is TGTGCCAGCAGTCATCAGGCAGCAGGAAGGACGTATGGCTACACCTTC. Protein product: CASSHQAAGRTYGYTF.

This clonotype was picked up many times. The CDR3 DNA sequence: TGTGCCAGCAGCAATGGGGGGCAGGGACACAGGGATGAGCAGTTCTTC. Translating it yields CASSNGGQGHRDEQFF. This chain joins TRBV7-2 and TRBJ2-1; D might be TRBD1 or TRBD2, each matching 6 bases. CDR3 length equals 16 residues. Germline-derived CDR1 and CDR2 are SGHTA and FQGNSA. V was shortened by 5 bases and J by 8 bases, with 22 bases between the two germline ends.

This clonotype was seen many times. The chain combines TRBV6-7 with TRBJ2-1; D remains unclear. TRBV6-7 is sorted into the ORF group, with uncertain function. V lost 4 bases and J lost 8, with 3 bases in between. This CDR3 contains 10 residues. CDR3 coding DNA: TGTGCCAGCAGTTCAGATGAGCAGTTCTTC. This gives the protein CASSSDEQFF.

This clonotype has ten or more counts. The chain links TRBV12-3 or TRBV12-4 to TRBJ1-2; D is ambiguous. CDR3 length equals 17 residues. V was trimmed by 0 bases and J by 1 base, leaving 15 bases between them. The CDR3 region is CASSLAESSLFNYGYTF. The CDR3 region has the DNA TGTGCCAGCAGTTTAGCTGAATCATCACTATTTAACTATGGCTACACCTTC.

This clonotype was counted ten times or more. The chain carries TRBV3-1 and TRBJ2-7, with D possibly matching TRBD2 (6 bases). CDR3 length: 15 amino acids. Trimming removed 4 bases from V and 2 bases from J, with 15 bases in between. Germline-derived CDR1 and CDR2 are LGHDT and YNNKEL (reference sequence). CDR3 loop: CASSREVGPPYEQYF. The CDR3 DNA sequence: TGTGCCAGCAGCCGGGAGGTGGGGCCTCCCTACGAGCAGTACTTC.

This sequence joins TRBV19 and TRBJ2-2; 8 bases are a match to TRBD1. CDR1 and CDR2 from the germline V gene are LNHDA and SQIVND (reference sequence). This CDR3 has 15 amino acids. The trim removed 2 bases at V and 7 bases at J, leaving 6 bases unmatched. In nucleotides, the CDR3 is TGTGCCAGTAGTATATGGCAGGGGGCCGGCGGGGAGCTGTTTTTT. Encoded protein: CASSIWQGAGGELFF.

This clonotype was seen many times. The J gene is TRBJ2-2, the V gene TRBV11-2; D ambiguous. CDR1 and CDR2 (germline): SGHAT, FQNNGV. V was pared by 3 bases and J by 7 bases, with 3 bases between. The CDR3 has 11 amino acids. The CDR3 nucleotides are TGTGCCAGCAGCTTCTTCGGGGAGCTGTTTTTT. Protein: CASSFFGELFF.

At least ten counts were recorded for this clonotype. The chain couples TRBV6-2 or TRBV6-3 to TRBJ2-1; D might be TRBD1 (6 bases). Germline CDR1 and CDR2: MNHEY and SVGEGT. The germline V and J ends were trimmed by 6 bases and 0 bases, with 12 bases remaining between them. The CDR3 contains 15 residues. The CDR3: CASSIGQTSYNEQFF. The CDR3 DNA reads as TGTGCCAGCAGCATCGGACAGACCTCCTACAATGAGCAGTTCTTC.

The chain carries TRBV4-2 and TRBJ1-4; 7 nucleotides line up with TRBD1. Trimming took 1 base from V and 0 from J; bases not matched to a gene: 2. The CDR3 is 16 amino acids. Germline V gene lookup returns CDR1 LGHNA and CDR2 YNFKEQ. CDR3 nucleotide sequence: TGTGCCAGCAGCCAAGGGGACAGACCAACTAATGAAAAACTGTTTTTT. It specifies CASSQGDRPTNEKLFF.

In its sample, this clonotype was seen many times. The CDR3 DNA follows: TGTGCCAGCTCACCACCGGGGGGGTATAATTCACCCCTCCACTTT. Protein: CASSPPGGYNSPLHF. This chain links TRBV18 with TRBJ1-6; perhaps TRBD1 as D (5 bases). Trimming removed 0 bases at V and 4 bases at J, with 7 bases between. Germline CDR1 reads KGHSH; CDR2 reads LQKENI. This CDR3 contains 15 residues.

On this clonotype: A clone one base away is much larger, so this may be a read error. V gene TRBV7-2 combines with J gene TRBJ2-4; D not certain. This CDR3 region has 15 residues. CDR1 and CDR2 from the germline V gene are SGHTA and FQGNSA. With 11 bases removed from V and 1 base from J, the gap between germline ends came to 18 bases. The CDR3 DNA is TGTGCCGGCATGACCAACGCGGCGGCCAAAAACATTCAGTACTTC. Its protein is CAGMTNAAAKNIQYF.

This clonotype was counted only a few times. The rearrangement uses TRBV10-1 and TRBJ2-7, with a weak D call TRBD1 (5 bases). The CDR3 covers 13 residues. Germline CDR1 and CDR2: WNHNN and SYGVQD (reference sequence). Between the trimmed V and J ends, which lost 0 bases and 7 bases, there was a span of 10 bases. The CDR3 protein is CASSESTAGEQYF. The CDR3 nucleotides read TGCGCCAGCAGTGAGTCGACAGCCGGAGAGCAGTACTTC.

There are many counts of this clonotype. CDR3 sequence reads: CASSEIGDTDTQYF. The CDR3 coding sequence is TGTGCCAGCAGTGAAATAGGAGACACAGATACGCAGTATTTT. J is TRBJ2-3 and V is TRBV2; D ambiguous. The CDR3 has 14 amino acids. With 2 bases removed from V and 2 bases from J, the gap between germline ends came to 8 bases. Germline lookup yields CDR1 SNHLY and CDR2 FYNNEI.

Many counts were recorded for this clonotype. The chain's CDR3 is CASSQRAGGKRTVDYEQYF. The CDR3 nucleotides are TGTGCCAGCAGCCAGCGTGCAGGGGGCAAAAGGACGGTCGACTACGAGCAGTACTTC. The gene calls are TRBV3-1 and TRBJ2-7; TRBD1 matches at 8 bases. The CDR3 loop spans 19 amino acids. The trim removed 3 bases at V and 3 bases at J, leaving 19 bases unmatched. Germline V gene sequence: CDR1 LGHDT, CDR2 YNNKEL (reference sequence).

There are many counts of this clonotype. The chain recombines TRBV10-3 with TRBJ2-5; TRBD2 might be the D (7 bases). CDR3 length: 15 residues. Trimming cost V 8 bases and J 0 bases, with 16 bases left between them. Germline assignment: CDR1 ENHRY and CDR2 SYGVKD. CDR3 loop: CAIGEGGWYQETQYF. DNA for the CDR3: TGTGCCATCGGCGAGGGGGGGTGGTACCAAGAGACCCAGTACTTC.

A few counts support this clonotype. DNA for the CDR3: TGCAGTGCTAGAGAGCACTCAACAAATTCACCCCTCCACTTT. It is translated as CSAREHSTNSPLHF. The chain recombines TRBV20-1 with TRBJ1-6; D is unclear. The germline gives CDR1 DFQATT, CDR2 SNEGSKA (reference sequence). This CDR3 contains 14 residues. Trimming pared 0 bases from V and 7 bases from J, leaving 10 bases between.

The V gene is TRBV12-2, the J gene TRBJ1-6. TRBV12-2 is a recognized pseudogene. This CDR3 has 16 residues. CDR3 sequence: CASRLGSQSYNSPLHF. The CDR3 DNA reads TGTGCAAGTCGCTTAGGATCGCAGTCCTATAATTCACCCCTCCACTTT.

A few counts support this clonotype. This chain uses TRBV7-8 with TRBJ1-4, with 9 bases aligning to TRBD1. V lost 0 bases and J lost 8; bases outside the gene matches: 7. The CDR3 has 16 residues. Germline lookup yields CDR1 SGHVS and CDR2 FQNEAQ. The CDR3 DNA is TGTGCCAGCAGCTTAGCCCGGGACAGGGTAGGCGAAAAACTGTTTTTT. As protein: CASSLARDRVGEKLFF. Variable domain in full (rest from reference TRBV7-8 and TRBJ1-4): GAGVSQSPRYKVAKRGQDVALRCDPISGHVSLFWYQQALGQGPEFLTYFQNEAQLDKSGLPSDRFFAERPEGSVSTLKIQRTQQEDSAVYLCASSLARDRVGEKLFFGSGTQLSVL.

This clonotype came up many times. The genes are TRBV12-3 or TRBV12-4 and TRBJ1-4; a weak D match, TRBD1 (6 bases). The CDR3 consists of 16 residues. V lost 1 base and J lost 9, with 18 bases in between. CDR3 residues: CASSLGGAGPWKKLFF. For the CDR3, the DNA is TGTGCCAGCAGTTTAGGGGGGGCAGGCCCTTGGAAAAAACTGTTTTTT.

The genes are TRBV10-3 and TRBJ1-5, with a tentative D call TRBD1 (5 bases). This CDR3 comprises 13 residues. The V end was cut by 7 bases, the J end by 6 bases, with 13 bases between. Per germline, CDR1 ENHRY and CDR2 SYGVKD. The CDR3: CAITQGQGQPQHF. For the CDR3, the DNA is TGTGCCATCACCCAAGGGCAGGGTCAGCCCCAGCATTTT.

This clonotype was recorded at least ten times. The chain uses TRBV5-1 and TRBJ1-1, with 7 bases aligning to TRBD1. From germline, CDR1 is SGHRS and CDR2 YFSETQ. J lost 2 bases, V lost 3 bases, and 10 bases had no gene match. The length of the CDR3 is 16 residues. The CDR3 spells CASSSPPGQSNTEAFF. For the CDR3, the DNA is TGCGCCAGCAGCTCACCTCCGGGACAGAGTAACACTGAAGCTTTCTTT.

This clonotype was picked up many times. The V call is TRBV29-1, the J call TRBJ2-1; 7 nucleotides match TRBD1. J lost 1 base, V lost 4 bases, and 16 bases had no gene match. This CDR3 has 18 residues. Germline values: CDR1 SQVTM, CDR2 ANQGSEA. CDR3 nucleotides: TGCAGCGTTGGGGGACAGAGTCATTTAGTTGTTTCCTACAATGAGCAGTTCTTC. It codes for CSVGGQSHLVVSYNEQFF.

The table lists this clonotype with many counts. The chain is built from TRBV4-3 and TRBJ1-4; D might be TRBD1 (6 bases). CDR3 length equals 15 residues. Trimming stripped 3 bases from V and 0 bases from J, with 8 bases between. Germline CDR1 and CDR2: LGHNA and YSLEER. CDR3 sequence (DNA): TGCGCCAGCAGCCAGAGACAGGCAACTAATGAAAAACTGTTTTTT. Translated, it gives CASSQRQATNEKLFF.